Each of the 20 T cell receptor beta chains below was sequenced from the same sample in a study of radiotherapy plus CTLA-4 blockade in lung cancer. Profiled with immunoSEQ multiplex PCR; TCRdb holds only in-frame clones, not every one. Here the sample spans 70,000 to 95,000 clones, about 87% being singletons. The sequences come from peripheral blood, collected from a patient treated with radiotherapy plus ipilimumab. The receptors originated from a human donor with non-small cell lung cancer that progressed on radiotherapy plus ipilimumab.

This clone was seen a single time. The V gene is TRBV19, the J gene TRBJ2-3; 8 bases are a match to TRBD2. The CDR3 covers 18 residues. Germline V gene sequence: CDR1 LNHDA, CDR2 SQIVND (reference sequence). Trimming took 2 bases from V and 2 from J; bases not matched to a gene: 12. CDR3 nucleotide sequence: TGTGCCAGTAGTATAACCGTTGTTTGGACTAGCATCACAGATACGCAGTATTTT. It encodes CASSITVVWTSITDTQYF.

V usage is TRBV6-1 and J usage is TRBJ1-2; 8 nucleotides match TRBD1. After removal of 1 base from V and 8 bases from J, the junction contained 6 bases not matched to a gene. Per the germline V gene, CDR1 is MNHNS and CDR2 is SASEGT. CDR3 length: 14 residues. Written as DNA, the CDR3 is TGTGCCAGCAGTGAAGAGGCAGGGGGCAACGGCTACACCTTC. The encoded protein is CASSEEAGGNGYTF.

This clone was picked up one time. J is TRBJ2-3 and V is TRBV2, with 8 bases aligning to TRBD2. Germline values: CDR1 SNHLY, CDR2 FYNNEI. The trim removed 6 bases at V and 1 base at J, leaving 6 bases unmatched. This CDR3 comprises 15 residues. In DNA form, the CDR3 reads TGTGCCAGCAGCATCGGGGGGGCTGGCACAGATACGCAGTATTTT. It is translated as CASSIGGAGTDTQYF.

This chain uses TRBV19 with TRBJ2-1, with 12 bases aligning to TRBD2. Germline V gene data show CDR1 as LNHDA and CDR2 as SQIVND (reference sequence). V was clipped by 6 bases and J by 8 bases; unmatched bases: 8. This CDR3 contains 15 residues. The CDR3 bases are TGTGCCAGTAGGATGACTAGCGGGAGAATTTATGAGCAGTTCTTC. Protein product: CASRMTSGRIYEQFF.

J is TRBJ2-3 and V is TRBV5-1, with 7 nucleotides matching TRBD1. CDR1 and CDR2 (germline): SGHRS, YFSETQ. The CDR3 consists of 15 residues. J gave up 0 bases and V 4 bases, and 5 bases lay outside the gene matches. The CDR3 loop reads CASSPGQSSTDTQYF. The CDR3 coding sequence is TGCGCCAGCAGCCCGGGACAGTCTAGCACAGATACGCAGTATTTT.

The rearrangement uses TRBV6-5 and TRBJ1-2, with 8 bases identical to TRBD1. This CDR3 is 13 amino acids long. CDR1 MNHEY and CDR2 SVGAGI come from the germline V gene. V dropped 4 bases and J dropped 6; count of bases not matched to a gene: 4. The CDR3 nucleotides read TGTGCCAGCAGTTCCCAGGGGGCGAATGGCTACACCTTC. Translated: CASSSQGANGYTF.

The gene calls are TRBV5-4 and TRBJ2-5, with 7 positions matching TRBD1. J was trimmed by 4 bases and V by 1 base; bases with no gene match: 1. The CDR3 extends over 13 amino acids. Per germline, CDR1 SGHNT and CDR2 YYREEE (reference sequence). The CDR3 bases are TGTGCCAGCAGCTTGCCAGGGGGAGAGACCCAGTACTTC. Translated: CASSLPGGETQYF.

CDR3 region: CASSLRDRVWETQYF. DNA of the CDR3: TGTGCCAGCAGCCTCCGGGACAGGGTGTGGGAGACCCAGTACTTC. The chain recombines TRBV6-5 with TRBJ2-5; 9 bases are a match to TRBD1. This CDR3 region has 15 residues. V trimming: 6 bases; J trimming: 5 bases; junction bases outside the gene matches: 10. CDR1 and CDR2 (germline): MNHEY, SVGAGI.

The V and J genes are TRBV2 and TRBJ2-3, with 11 bases lining up with TRBD1. Trimming took 6 bases from V and 14 from J; bases not matched to a gene: 13. The CDR3 consists of 14 residues. Germline loops: CDR1 SNHLY, CDR2 FYNNEI. Written as DNA, the CDR3 is TGTGCCAGCAGCGAGGCGGACAGGGGGCGGGTGGGGTATTTT. Translation: CASSEADRGRVGYF.

V usage is TRBV11-2 and J usage is TRBJ2-7; perhaps TRBD1 as D (6 bases). The CDR3 is 14 amino acids. Trimming removed 5 bases at V and 3 bases at J, with 14 bases between. The V gene's germline CDR1 is SGHAT and CDR2 FQNNGV. This chain's CDR3 is CASSPLGQIYEQYF. The DNA for the CDR3 is TGTGCCAGCAGCCCCCTAGGACAGATCTACGAGCAGTACTTC.

V gene TRBV19 combines with J gene TRBJ1-5; TRBD1 matches 9 bases. V was pared by 3 bases and J by 11 bases, with 5 bases of the junction left unmatched. The CDR3 runs to 13 residues. CDR1 is LNHDA and CDR2 is SQIVND in the germline V gene (reference sequence). CDR3 region: CASSIGTGRAQHF. The CDR3 DNA follows: TGTGCCAGTAGTATCGGGACAGGGCGAGCCCAGCATTTT.

J is TRBJ2-7 and V is TRBV6-6, with 12 bases fitting TRBD2. In germline, CDR1 is MNHNY, CDR2 SVGAGI (reference sequence). J was trimmed by 5 bases and V by 2 bases; bases with no gene match: 4. There are 15 residues in the CDR3. DNA of the CDR3: TGTGCCAGCAGTTACCCGTGGACTAGCGGGGACGAGCAGTACTTC. It is translated as CASSYPWTSGDEQYF.

The chain recombines TRBV21-1 with TRBJ1-4; whether TRBD1, the table's D call, matches the DNA was not checked. TRBV21-1 is noted as a pseudogene. The CDR3 is made up of 16 amino acids. Here the CDR3 reads CASSKVGQPFNEKLFF. The DNA of the CDR3 is TGTGCCAGCAGCAAAGTTGGCCAACCCTTCAATGAAAAACTGTTTTTT.

V and J are TRBV27 and TRBJ2-5; TRBD1 agrees at 11 bases. The CDR3 is made up of 15 amino acids. The germline V gene encodes CDR1 MNHEY and CDR2 SMNVEV (reference sequence). The trim removed 6 bases at V and 5 bases at J, leaving 8 bases unmatched. The CDR3 here is CASSPGQGAAETQYF. CDR3 DNA sequence: TGTGCCAGCAGCCCAGGACAGGGGGCTGCGGAGACCCAGTACTTC.

The chain combines TRBV6-1 with TRBJ1-2, with TRBD1 matching over 7 bases. V was pared by 6 bases and J by 7 bases, with 2 bases of the junction left unmatched. Per the germline V gene, CDR1 is MNHNS and CDR2 is SASEGT. This CDR3 comprises 11 residues. The CDR3, as DNA: TGTGCCAGCAGCGACAGGGTTGGCTACACCTTC. This encodes CASSDRVGYTF.

The chain links TRBV4-3 to TRBJ1-3, with 10 bases matching TRBD1. The CDR3 contains 16 residues. V gave up 4 bases and J gave up 0 bases; unmatched junction bases: 3. From germline, CDR1 is LGHNA and CDR2 YSLEER. Here the CDR3 reads CASSPDRGLSGNTIYF. CDR3 DNA sequence: TGCGCCAGCAGCCCAGACAGGGGGCTCTCTGGAAACACCATATATTTT.

CDR3: CASSPFERSRVGELFF. The CDR3 bases are TGTGCCAGCAGCCCCTTCGAGCGGTCCCGTGTCGGGGAGCTGTTTTTT. The V gene is TRBV11-1, the J gene TRBJ2-2, with a weak D call TRBD2 (5 bases). V was shortened by 5 bases and J by 7 bases, with 20 bases between the two germline ends. CDR1 is SGHAT, CDR2 FQDESV, per germline (reference sequence). There are 16 residues in the CDR3.

The CDR3 protein is CASSIRGQTNEQYF. DNA for the CDR3: TGTGCCAGTAGTATAAGGGGACAGACAAACGAGCAGTACTTC. J is TRBJ2-7 and V is TRBV19; 7 bases agree with TRBD1. The CDR3 is 14 residues long. V dropped 2 bases and J dropped 5; count of bases not matched to a gene: 6. The germline V gene encodes CDR1 LNHDA and CDR2 SQIVND (reference sequence). Based on the CDR3 plus reference TRBV19 and TRBJ2-7, the full variable domain is DGGITQSPKYLFRKEGQNVTLSCEQNLNHDAMYWYRQDPGQGLRLIYYSQIVNDFQKGDIAEGYSVSREKKESFPLTVTSAQKNPTAFYLCASSIRGQTNEQYFGPGTRLTVT.

The chain recombines TRBV19 with TRBJ2-7, with D uncertain. The CDR3 is made up of 14 amino acids. Deletions cut 2 bases from V and 2 bases from J, with 10 bases between. Germline V gene data show CDR1 as LNHDA and CDR2 as SQIVND (reference sequence). The CDR3 sequence: CASSISTPTYEQYF. The CDR3 nucleotides read TGTGCCAGTAGTATATCTACCCCAACCTACGAGCAGTACTTC.

This rearrangement joins TRBV2 to TRBJ1-5; the D gene is possibly TRBD1 (6 bases). The CDR3 runs to 13 residues. Between the trimmed V and J ends, which lost 6 bases and 3 bases, there was a span of 9 bases. The germline V gene encodes CDR1 SNHLY and CDR2 FYNNEI. The CDR3 nucleotides read TGTGCCAGCAGAACAGGGCCCAATCAGCCCCAGCATTTT. Translating gives CASRTGPNQPQHF. Drawing the rest from reference TRBV2 and TRBJ1-5, the complete variable domain is EPEVTQTPSHQVTQMGQEVILRCVPISNHLYFYWYRQILGQKVEFLVSFYNNEISEKSEIFDDQFSVERPDGSNFTLKIRSTKLEDSAMYFCASRTGPNQPQHFGDGTRLSIL.